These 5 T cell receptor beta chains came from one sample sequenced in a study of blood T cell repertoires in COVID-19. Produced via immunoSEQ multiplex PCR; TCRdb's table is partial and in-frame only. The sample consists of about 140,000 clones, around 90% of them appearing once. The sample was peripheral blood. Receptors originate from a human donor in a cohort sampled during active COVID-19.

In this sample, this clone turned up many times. The CDR3 sequence is CASSTPAREQYF. The CDR3 nucleotides read TGTGCCAGCAGTACGCCTGCGAGGGAGCAGTACTTC. The chain couples TRBV28 to TRBJ2-7; D is undetermined. Germline lookup yields CDR1 MDHEN and CDR2 SYDVKM. The CDR3 has 12 residues. Trimming took 5 bases from V and 7 from J, leaving 12 bases between them.

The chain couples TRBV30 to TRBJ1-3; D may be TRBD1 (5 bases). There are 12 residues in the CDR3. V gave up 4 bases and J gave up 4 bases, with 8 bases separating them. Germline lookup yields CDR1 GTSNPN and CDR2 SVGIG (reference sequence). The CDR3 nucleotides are TGTGCCTGGACTTCAGGGGGAAACACCATATATTTT. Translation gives CAWTSGGNTIYF.

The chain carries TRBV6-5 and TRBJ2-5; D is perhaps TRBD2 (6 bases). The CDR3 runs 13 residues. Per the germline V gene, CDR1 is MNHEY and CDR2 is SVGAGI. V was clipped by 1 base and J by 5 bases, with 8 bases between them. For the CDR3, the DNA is TGTGCCAGCAGTTACTTAGGAGGGGAGACCCAGTACTTC. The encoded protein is CASSYLGGETQYF.

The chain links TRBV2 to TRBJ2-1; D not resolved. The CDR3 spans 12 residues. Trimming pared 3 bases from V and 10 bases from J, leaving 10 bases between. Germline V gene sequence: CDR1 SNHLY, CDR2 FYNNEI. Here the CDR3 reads CASSENGPEQFF. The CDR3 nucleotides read TGTGCCAGCAGTGAGAATGGGCCGGAGCAGTTCTTC.

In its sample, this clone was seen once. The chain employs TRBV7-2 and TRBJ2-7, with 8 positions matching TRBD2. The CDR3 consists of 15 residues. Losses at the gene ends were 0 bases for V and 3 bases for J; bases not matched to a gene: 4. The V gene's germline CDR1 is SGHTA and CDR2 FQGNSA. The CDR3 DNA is TGTGCCAGCAGCTTAGCCGGGACTAGAGGCTACGAGCAGTACTTC. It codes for CASSLAGTRGYEQYF.